This T cell receptor (beta chain) came from a study of blood T cell repertoires in COVID-19. V dropped 5 bases and J dropped 5 bases, with 18 bases sitting between them. The CDR3 extends over 15 amino acids. The germline V gene has CDR1 LNHDA and CDR2 SQIVND (reference sequence). Methods used by the authors: Counts of nucleated cells, estimated from reference gene primer amplification, were obtained. Assay used: immunoSEQ multiplex PCR; TCRdb lists only in-frame clones, some missing. V and J calls plus clone size are reproduced from that table; the DNA served to infer D and trimming. The sample comprises approximately 470,000 clones, about nine tenths of which are singletons, and 0.7% rests with the top ten. The age range of participants was about 18 to 90 years, with residence in about two dozen US areas. Two negative PCRs, clearance, or symptom resolution characterized the recovered Cohort 3 donors.

The sequence was collected from a woman aged 18-30 years who had recovered from COVID-19. The rearrangement joins TRBV19 to TRBJ1-1, with D perhaps TRBD1 (6 bases). The source material was PBMCs or T cells enriched from blood (not recorded which). The CDR3 DNA sequence: TGTGCCAGTAGTGCTGCACAGACAGGACGTACTGAAGCTTTCTTT. It specifies CASSAAQTGRTEAFF.